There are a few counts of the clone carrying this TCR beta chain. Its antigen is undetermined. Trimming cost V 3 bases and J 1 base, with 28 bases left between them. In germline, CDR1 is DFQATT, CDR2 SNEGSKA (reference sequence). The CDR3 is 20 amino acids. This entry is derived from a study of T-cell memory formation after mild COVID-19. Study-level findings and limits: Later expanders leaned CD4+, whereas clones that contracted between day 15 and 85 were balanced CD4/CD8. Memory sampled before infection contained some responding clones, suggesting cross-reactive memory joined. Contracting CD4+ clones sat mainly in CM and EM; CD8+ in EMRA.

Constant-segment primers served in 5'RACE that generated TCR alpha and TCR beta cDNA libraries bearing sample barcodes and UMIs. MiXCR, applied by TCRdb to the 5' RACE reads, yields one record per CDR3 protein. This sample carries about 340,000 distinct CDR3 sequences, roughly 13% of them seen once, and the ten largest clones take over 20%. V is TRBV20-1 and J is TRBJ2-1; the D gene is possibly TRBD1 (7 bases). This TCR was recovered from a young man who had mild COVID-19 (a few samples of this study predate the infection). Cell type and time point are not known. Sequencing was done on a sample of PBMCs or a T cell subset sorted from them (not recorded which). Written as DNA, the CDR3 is TGCAGTGCTAGGCCGAGGGAGGACAGGAGGGTACAAGCGTCCTACAATGAGCAGTTCTTC. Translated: CSARPREDRRVQASYNEQFF.